This T cell receptor (beta chain) appears in the sequencing data of a study of early T cells in non-severe SARS-CoV-2 infection. Study-level background: Sequencing used unsorted whole-blood bulk RNA, so chains lack pairing.

TCRdb re-analysed the 5' RACE reads in MiXCR, keeping a single row per CDR3 protein. The repertoire holds 45,000 to 60,000 distinct CDR3 sequences, with under 9% as singletons. This clonotype was picked up many times. Germline CDR1 reads MNHNY; CDR2 reads SVGAGI (reference sequence). V was pared by 6 bases and J by 5 bases, with 14 bases between. There are 14 residues in the CDR3. The TCR was taken from an adult who was a healthcare worker with PCR-confirmed SARS-CoV-2 infection or an uninfected control (not recorded which). The chain carries TRBV6-6 and TRBJ2-4; possibly TRBD1 or TRBD2 for D (5 bases each). Sequenced here: whole blood, sampled at baseline. The CDR3 here is CASRWDGGENIQYF. In nucleotides, the CDR3 is TGTGCCAGCAGGTGGGACGGTGGAGAAAACATTCAGTACTTC.